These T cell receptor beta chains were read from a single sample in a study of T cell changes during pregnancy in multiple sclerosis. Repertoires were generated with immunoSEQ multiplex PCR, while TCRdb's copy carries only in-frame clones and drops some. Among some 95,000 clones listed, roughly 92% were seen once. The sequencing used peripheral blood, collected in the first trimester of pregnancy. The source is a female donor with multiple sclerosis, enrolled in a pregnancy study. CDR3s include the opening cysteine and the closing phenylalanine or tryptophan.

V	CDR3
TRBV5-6	CASSLASSGRYNEQFF
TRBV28	CASSSALRGNQPQHF
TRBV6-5	CASSFGTSGTDTQYF
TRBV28	CASSSGRGKDGYTF
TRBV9	CASSILAGGGEQFF
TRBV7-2	CASSVRLAGSFF
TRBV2	CASSEFLGQGNQPQHF
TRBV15	CATSLHRDVGEQFF
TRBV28	CASSAPRAGARATKYGYTF
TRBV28	CASSDPGQGAYEQYF
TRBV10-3	CAISDDRGQANYGYTF
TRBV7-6	CASSFPGQGREQYF
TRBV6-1	CASSSPAGSTGELFF
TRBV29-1	CSVLGHQNTEAFF
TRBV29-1	CSLRRTGALRAEAFF
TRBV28	CASSLLLGGSGYTF
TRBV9	CASSVGGGTYEQYF
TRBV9	CASSAGQGYQPQHF
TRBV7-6	CASSIGQASGNTIYF
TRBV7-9	CASSLVGTSGSNEQFF
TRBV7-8	CASSSRTATLTDTQYF
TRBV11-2	CASSFKASNQPQHF
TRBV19	CASTPPREGDRYNEQFF
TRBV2	CASSVETGEHEQYF
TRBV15	CATSTSILGNEQFF
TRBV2	CASSVLAGRNEQFF
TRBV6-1	CASSYGSINEQFF
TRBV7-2	CASSLGGRGRNNEQFF
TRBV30	CAWSGNYGSAQYF